The T cell receptor beta chain described here comes from a study of a mutant IDH1 vaccine in newly diagnosed glioma. The V gene's germline CDR1 is SGHVS and CDR2 FQNEAQ. This CDR3 contains 12 residues. Trimming removed 8 bases at V and 2 bases at J, with 9 bases between. Data came from immunoSEQ multiplex PCR; TCRdb stores just in-frame clones and leaves some out. The table includes about 56,000 clones, around 75% detected once. On this clone itself: The antigen remains unidentified.

Time point denoted: week 47, end of study. Topical imiquimod was applied with each vaccine dose, which held 300 ug of mutant IDH1 20-mer peptide. The sequencing here drew on PBMCs, taken from a glioma patient whose treatment included an IDH1 peptide vaccine. The rearrangement joins TRBV7-8 to TRBJ1-2; D is ambiguous. The receptor comes from a man between 50 and 59 years old with glioma. This chain's CDR3 is CASGRANYGYTF. In DNA, the CDR3 is TGTGCCAGCGGGAGAGCAAACTATGGCTACACCTTC.